Given below is one TCR beta chain in context. These data are taken from a study of blood T cell repertoires in COVID-19. Study-wide background: What the recovered Cohort 3 donors had was two negative PCRs, clearance, or symptom resolution.

The table came from immunoSEQ multiplex PCR; TCRdb's copy has only in-frame clones and leaves some out. This sample yields 200,000 to 250,000 clones, of which roughly 90% are seen a single time; 3% to 3.5% belongs to the top ten. V shed 3 bases and J shed 6 bases, with 17 bases lying between them. Germline V gene sequence: CDR1 SGHNT, CDR2 YYREEE (reference sequence). The CDR3 sequence is 15 residues long. The TCR was taken from a woman in her 50s in a cohort exposed to, infected with or recovered from COVID-19 (not recorded which). The chain is built from TRBV5-4 and TRBJ2-3; D is unresolved. Sample: PBMCs or T cells enriched from blood (not recorded which). The chain's CDR3 is CASSSPPPQIDTQYF. The DNA of the CDR3 is TGTGCCAGCAGCTCCCCGCCTCCCCAGATTGATACGCAGTATTTT. The complete variable domain, with remaining parts taken from reference TRBV5-4 and TRBJ2-3, reads ETGVTQSPTHLIKTRGQQVTLRCSSQSGHNTVSWYQQALGQGPQFIFQYYREEENGRGNFPPRFSGLQFPNYSSELNVNALELDDSALYLCASSSPPPQIDTQYFGPGTRLTVL.